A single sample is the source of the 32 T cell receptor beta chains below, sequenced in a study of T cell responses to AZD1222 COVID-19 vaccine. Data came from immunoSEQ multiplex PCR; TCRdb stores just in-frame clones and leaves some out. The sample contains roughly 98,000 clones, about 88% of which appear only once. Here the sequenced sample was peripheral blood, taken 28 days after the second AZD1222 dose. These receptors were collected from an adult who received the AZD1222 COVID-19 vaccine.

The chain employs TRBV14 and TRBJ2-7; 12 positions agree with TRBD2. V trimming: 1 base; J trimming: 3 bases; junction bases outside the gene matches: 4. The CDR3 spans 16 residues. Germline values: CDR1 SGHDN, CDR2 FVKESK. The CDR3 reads CASSQGLAGAGYEQYF. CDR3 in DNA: TGTGCCAGCAGCCAAGGACTAGCGGGAGCTGGCTACGAGCAGTACTTC.

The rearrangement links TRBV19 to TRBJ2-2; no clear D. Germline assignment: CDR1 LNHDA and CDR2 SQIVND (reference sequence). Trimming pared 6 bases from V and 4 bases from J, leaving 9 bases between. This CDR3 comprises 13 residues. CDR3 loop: CASSVGLTGELFF. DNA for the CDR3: TGTGCCAGTAGCGTGGGCCTCACCGGGGAGCTGTTTTTT. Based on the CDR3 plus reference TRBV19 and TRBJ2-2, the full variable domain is DGGITQSPKYLFRKEGQNVTLSCEQNLNHDAMYWYRQDPGQGLRLIYYSQIVNDFQKGDIAEGYSVSREKKESFPLTVTSAQKNPTAFYLCASSVGLTGELFFGEGSRLTVL.

DNA of the CDR3: TGCGCCAGCAGTGAGGAGGCAACTAATGAAAAACTGTTTTTT. Its translation is CASSEEATNEKLFF. The chain joins TRBV10-2 to TRBJ1-4; D call uncertain. Germline V lookup: CDR1 WSHSY, CDR2 SAAADI. V was trimmed by 2 bases and J by 0 bases, leaving 4 bases between them. The CDR3 is 14 residues long.

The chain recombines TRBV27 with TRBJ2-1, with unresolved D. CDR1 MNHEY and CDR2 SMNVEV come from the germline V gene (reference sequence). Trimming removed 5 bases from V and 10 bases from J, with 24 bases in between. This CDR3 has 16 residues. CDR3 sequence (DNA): TGTGCCAGCAGTAACCCTAGACGCCAAAACAAACCCGAGCAGTTCTTC. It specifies CASSNPRRQNKPEQFF.

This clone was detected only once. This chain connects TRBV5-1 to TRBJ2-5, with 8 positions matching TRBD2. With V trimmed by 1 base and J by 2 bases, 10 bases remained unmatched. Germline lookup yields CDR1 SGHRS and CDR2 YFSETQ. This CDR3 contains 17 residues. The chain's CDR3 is CASSLIPTSGIQETQYF. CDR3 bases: TGCGCCAGCAGCTTGATTCCTACTAGCGGAATTCAAGAGACCCAGTACTTC.

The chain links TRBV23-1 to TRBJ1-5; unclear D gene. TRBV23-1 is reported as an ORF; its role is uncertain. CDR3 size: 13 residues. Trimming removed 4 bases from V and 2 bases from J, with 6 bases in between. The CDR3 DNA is TGCGCCAGCAGTCTGGTCGGCAATCAGCCCCAGCATTTT. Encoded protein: CASSLVGNQPQHF.

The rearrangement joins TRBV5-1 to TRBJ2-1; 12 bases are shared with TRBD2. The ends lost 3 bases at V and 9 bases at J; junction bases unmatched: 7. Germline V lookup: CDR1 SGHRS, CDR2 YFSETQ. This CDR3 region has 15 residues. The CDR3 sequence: CASSYLAGGSGEQFF. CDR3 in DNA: TGCGCCAGCAGCTACCTAGCGGGAGGGAGCGGTGAGCAGTTCTTC.

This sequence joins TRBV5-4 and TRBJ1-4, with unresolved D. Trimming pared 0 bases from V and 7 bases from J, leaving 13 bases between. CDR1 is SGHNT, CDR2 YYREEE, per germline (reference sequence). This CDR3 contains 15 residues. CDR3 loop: CASSLAPPTGEKLFF. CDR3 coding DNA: TGTGCCAGCAGCTTGGCCCCTCCAACGGGTGAAAAACTGTTTTTT.

The CDR3 is CASSLGRQASYEQYF. DNA for the CDR3: TGTGCCAGCAGCTTAGGTCGGCAGGCGTCCTACGAGCAGTACTTC. This chain uses TRBV7-2 with TRBJ2-7, with D hard to call. The length of the CDR3 is 15 residues. Germline CDR1 SGHTA, CDR2 FQGNSA. Between the trimmed V and J ends, which lost 1 base and 1 base, there was a span of 11 bases.

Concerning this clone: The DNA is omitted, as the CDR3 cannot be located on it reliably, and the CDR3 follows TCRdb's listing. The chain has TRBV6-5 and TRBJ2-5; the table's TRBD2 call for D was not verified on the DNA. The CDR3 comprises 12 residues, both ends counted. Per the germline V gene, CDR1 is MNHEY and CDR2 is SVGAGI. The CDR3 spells CASTSGWETQYF.

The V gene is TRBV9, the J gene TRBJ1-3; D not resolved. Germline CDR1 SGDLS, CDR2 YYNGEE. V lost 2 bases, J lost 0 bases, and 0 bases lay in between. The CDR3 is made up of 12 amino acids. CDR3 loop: CASSVSGNTIYF. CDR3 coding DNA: TGTGCCAGCAGCGTCTCTGGAAACACCATATATTTT.

The CDR3 nucleotides are TGTGCCAGCAGTTCATCCGGTGGCCGGGGGTTCTCCTACGAGCAGTACTTC. The encoded protein is CASSSSGGRGFSYEQYF. The chain carries TRBV27 and TRBJ2-7; D is possibly TRBD2 (6 bases). Germline CDR1 and CDR2: MNHEY and SMNVEV (reference sequence). V was clipped by 4 bases and J by 0 bases, with 19 bases between them. This CDR3 comprises 17 residues.

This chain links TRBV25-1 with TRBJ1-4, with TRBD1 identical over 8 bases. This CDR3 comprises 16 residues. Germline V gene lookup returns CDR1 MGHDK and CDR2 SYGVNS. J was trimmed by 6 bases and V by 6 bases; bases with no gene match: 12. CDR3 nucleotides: TGTGCCAGCAGAAATGAGGGGACAGGTGGATATGAAAAACTGTTTTTT. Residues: CASRNEGTGGYEKLFF.

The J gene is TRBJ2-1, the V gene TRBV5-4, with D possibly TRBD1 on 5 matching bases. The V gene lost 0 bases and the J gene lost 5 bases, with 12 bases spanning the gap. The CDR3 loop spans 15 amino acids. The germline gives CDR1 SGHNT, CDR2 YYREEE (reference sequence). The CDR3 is CASSLVGRRHNEQFF. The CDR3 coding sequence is TGTGCCAGCAGCTTGGTGGGGCGAAGGCACAATGAGCAGTTCTTC.

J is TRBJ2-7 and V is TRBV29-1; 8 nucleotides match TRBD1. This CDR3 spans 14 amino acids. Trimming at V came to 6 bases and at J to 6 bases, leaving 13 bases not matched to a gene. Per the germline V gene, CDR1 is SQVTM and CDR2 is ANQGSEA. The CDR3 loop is CSVSRTGMTSEQYF. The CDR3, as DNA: TGCAGCGTCTCCCGGACAGGGATGACCTCCGAGCAGTACTTC.

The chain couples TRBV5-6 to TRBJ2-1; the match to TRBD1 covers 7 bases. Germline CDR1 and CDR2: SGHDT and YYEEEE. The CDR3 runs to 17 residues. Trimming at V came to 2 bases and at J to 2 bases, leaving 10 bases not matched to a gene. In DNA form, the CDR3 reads TGTGCCAGCAGCTTTAGTTGGGACAGTGGGACCTACAATGAGCAGTTCTTC. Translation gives CASSFSWDSGTYNEQFF.

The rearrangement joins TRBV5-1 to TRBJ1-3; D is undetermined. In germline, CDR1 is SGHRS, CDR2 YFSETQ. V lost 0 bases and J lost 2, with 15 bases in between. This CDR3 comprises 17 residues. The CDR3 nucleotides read TGCGCCAGCAGCTTGGTTAGTGGTATGCAGGCTGGAAACACCATATATTTT. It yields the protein CASSLVSGMQAGNTIYF.

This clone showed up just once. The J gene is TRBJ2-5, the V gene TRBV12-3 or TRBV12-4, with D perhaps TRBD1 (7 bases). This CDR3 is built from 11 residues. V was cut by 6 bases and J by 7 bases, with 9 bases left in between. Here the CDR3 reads CASSQGGTQYF. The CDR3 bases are TGTGCCAGCAGCCAGGGGGGGACCCAGTACTTC.

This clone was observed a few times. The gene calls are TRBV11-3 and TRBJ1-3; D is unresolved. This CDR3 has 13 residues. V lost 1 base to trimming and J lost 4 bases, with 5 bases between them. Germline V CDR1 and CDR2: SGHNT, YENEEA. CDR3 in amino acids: CASSLVFGNTIYF. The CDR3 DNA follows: TGTGCCAGCAGCTTAGTGTTCGGAAACACCATATATTTT. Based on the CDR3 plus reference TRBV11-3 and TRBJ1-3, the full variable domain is EAGVVQSPRYKIIEKKQPVAFWCNPISGHNTLYWYLQNLGQGPELLIRYENEEAVDDSQLPKDRFSAERLKGVDSTLKIQPAELGDSAVYLCASSLVFGNTIYFGEGSWLTVV.

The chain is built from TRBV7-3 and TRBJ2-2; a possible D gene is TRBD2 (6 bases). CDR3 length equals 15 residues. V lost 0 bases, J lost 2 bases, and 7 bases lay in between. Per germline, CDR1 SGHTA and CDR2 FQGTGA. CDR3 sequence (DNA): TGTGCCAGCAGCTTAACTGGGACTAACACCGGGGAGCTGTTTTTT. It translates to CASSLTGTNTGELFF.

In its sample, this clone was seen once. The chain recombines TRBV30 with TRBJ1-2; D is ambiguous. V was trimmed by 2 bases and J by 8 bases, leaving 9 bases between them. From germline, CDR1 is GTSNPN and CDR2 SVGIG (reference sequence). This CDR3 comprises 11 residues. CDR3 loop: CAWSRQEGYTF. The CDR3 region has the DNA TGTGCCTGGAGTAGGCAGGAGGGCTACACCTTC.

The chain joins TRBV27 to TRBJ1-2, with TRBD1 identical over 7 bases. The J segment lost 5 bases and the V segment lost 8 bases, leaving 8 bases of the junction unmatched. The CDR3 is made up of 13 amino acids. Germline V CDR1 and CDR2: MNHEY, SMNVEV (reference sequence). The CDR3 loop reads CASAPGGVYGYTF. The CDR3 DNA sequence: TGTGCCAGCGCCCCAGGGGGAGTTTATGGCTACACCTTC.

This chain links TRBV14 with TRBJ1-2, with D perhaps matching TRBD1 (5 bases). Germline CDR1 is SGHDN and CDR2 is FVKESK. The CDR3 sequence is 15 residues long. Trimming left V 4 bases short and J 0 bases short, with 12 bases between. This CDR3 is CASSRTVGANYGYTF. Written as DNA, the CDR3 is TGTGCCAGCAGCCGAACCGTGGGGGCTAACTATGGCTACACCTTC. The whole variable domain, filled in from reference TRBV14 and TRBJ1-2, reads EAGVTQFPSHSVIEKGQTVTLRCDPISGHDNLYWYRRVMGKEIKFLLHFVKESKQDESGMPNNRFLAERTGGTYSTLKVQPAELEDSGVYFCASSRTVGANYGYTFGSGTRLTVV.

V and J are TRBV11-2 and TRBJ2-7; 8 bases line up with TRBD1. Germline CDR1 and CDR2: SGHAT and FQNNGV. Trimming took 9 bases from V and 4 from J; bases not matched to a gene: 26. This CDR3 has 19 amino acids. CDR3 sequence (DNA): TGTGCCAGTGTATCTTCCCTGGTTCCGATCTGGACAGGGCTATACGAGCAGTACTTC. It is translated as CASVSSLVPIWTGLYEQYF.

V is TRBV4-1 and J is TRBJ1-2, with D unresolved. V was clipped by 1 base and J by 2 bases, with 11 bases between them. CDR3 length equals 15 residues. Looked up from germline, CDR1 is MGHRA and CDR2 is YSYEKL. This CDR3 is CASSQVEALNYGYTF. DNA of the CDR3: TGCGCCAGCAGCCAAGTTGAGGCACTCAACTATGGCTACACCTTC.

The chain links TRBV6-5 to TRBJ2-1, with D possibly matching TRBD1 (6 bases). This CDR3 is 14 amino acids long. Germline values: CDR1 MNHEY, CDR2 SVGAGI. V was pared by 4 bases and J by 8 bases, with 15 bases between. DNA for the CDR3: TGTGCCAGCAGTTCCCAGGGGATTCAGGATGAGCAGTTCTTC. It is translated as CASSSQGIQDEQFF.

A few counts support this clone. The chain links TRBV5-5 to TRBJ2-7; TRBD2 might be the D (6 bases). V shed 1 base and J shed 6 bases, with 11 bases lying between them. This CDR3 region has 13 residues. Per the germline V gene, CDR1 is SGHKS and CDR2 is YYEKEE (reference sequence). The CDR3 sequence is CASSLYQGLEQYF. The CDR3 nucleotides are TGTGCCAGCAGCTTGTATCAGGGACTCGAGCAGTACTTC. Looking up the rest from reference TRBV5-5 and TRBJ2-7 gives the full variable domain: DAGVTQSPTHLIKTRGQQVTLRCSPISGHKSVSWYQQVLGQGPQFIFQYYEKEERGRGNFPDRFSARQFPNYSSELNVNALLLGDSALYLCASSLYQGLEQYFGPGTRLTVT.

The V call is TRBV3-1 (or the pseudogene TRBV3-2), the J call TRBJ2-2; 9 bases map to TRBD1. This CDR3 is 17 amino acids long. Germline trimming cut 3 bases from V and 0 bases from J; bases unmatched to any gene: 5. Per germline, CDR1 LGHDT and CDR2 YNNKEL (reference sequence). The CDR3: CASSQFDRGANTGELFF. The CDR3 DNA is TGTGCCAGCAGCCAGTTCGACAGGGGGGCGAACACCGGGGAGCTGTTTTTT.

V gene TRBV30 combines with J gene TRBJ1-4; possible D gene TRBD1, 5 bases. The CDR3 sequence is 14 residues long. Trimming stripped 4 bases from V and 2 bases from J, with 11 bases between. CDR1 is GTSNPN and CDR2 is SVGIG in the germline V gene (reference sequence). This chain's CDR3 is CAWTYGGTNEKLFF. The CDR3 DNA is TGTGCCTGGACCTATGGGGGGACTAATGAAAAACTGTTTTTT.

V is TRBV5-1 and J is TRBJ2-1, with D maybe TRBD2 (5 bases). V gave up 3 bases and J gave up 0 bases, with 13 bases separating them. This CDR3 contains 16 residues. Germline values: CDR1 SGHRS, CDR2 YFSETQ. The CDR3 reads CASSSVTGFSYNEQFF. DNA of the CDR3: TGCGCCAGCAGCTCAGTTACGGGGTTCTCCTACAATGAGCAGTTCTTC.

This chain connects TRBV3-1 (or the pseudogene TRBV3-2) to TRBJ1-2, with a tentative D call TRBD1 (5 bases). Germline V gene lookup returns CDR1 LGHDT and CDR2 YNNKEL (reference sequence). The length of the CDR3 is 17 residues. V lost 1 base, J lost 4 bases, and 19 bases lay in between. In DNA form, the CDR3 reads TGTGCCAGCAGCCAAGCGGTCCGTTACGCTAGGGGCTATGGCTACACCTTC. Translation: CASSQAVRYARGYGYTF.

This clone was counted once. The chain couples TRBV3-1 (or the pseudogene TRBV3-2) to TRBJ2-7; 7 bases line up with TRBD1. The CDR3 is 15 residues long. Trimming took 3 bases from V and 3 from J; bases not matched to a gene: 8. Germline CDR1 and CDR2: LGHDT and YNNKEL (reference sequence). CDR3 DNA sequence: TGTGCCAGCAGCCACGGGCAGGGGGTGTTCTACGAGCAGTACTTC. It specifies CASSHGQGVFYEQYF.